Below, 11 T cell receptor beta chains from the same sample are listed, as sequenced in a study of post-analysis software for immune sequencing data. Findings of the study overall: Relative to controls, patients had five TRBV segments at higher frequency, with TRBV5-6, TRBV5-1 and TRBV20-1 among these.

Libraries were made from TCR beta cDNA, and they carried unique molecular identifiers. Via MiXCR, TCRdb re-called the PCR reads, giving one row per CDR3 protein. The table lists a few hundred thousand distinct CDR3 sequences, 36% of them singletons. These receptors are not linked to any known antigen. The material sequenced was blood. These TCRs come from a girl aged 5 to 17 with multiple sclerosis.

Notes on this clonotype: This could be a read error, since a much larger clone is one nucleotide away. The J gene is TRBJ2-3, the V gene TRBV27, with 10 bases aligning to TRBD2. Germline loops: CDR1 MNHEY, CDR2 SMNVEV (reference sequence). V lost 3 bases to trimming and J lost 6 bases; unmatched junction nucleotides: 12. The CDR3 spans 17 residues. The DNA for the CDR3 is TGTGCCAGCAGTTTCGGACCAGCGGGGGGGCGTGGGGATACGCAGTATTTT. Its protein product is CASSFGPAGGRGDTQYF.

This clonotype has just one count. The rearrangement uses TRBV7-9 and TRBJ2-1; D perhaps matches TRBD1 (6 bases). This CDR3 contains 15 residues. V was clipped by 4 bases and J by 9 bases, with 19 bases between them. Per germline, CDR1 SEHNR and CDR2 FQNEAQ (reference sequence). CDR3 sequence reads: CASSSLTDRIREQFF. The CDR3 nucleotides read TGTGCCAGCAGCTCCTTGACTGACAGGATACGTGAGCAGTTCTTC.

This clonotype came up a few times. This rearrangement joins TRBV12-3 or TRBV12-4 to TRBJ1-2, with D uncertain. CDR3 length equals 13 residues. Trimming took off 7 bases at V and 8 bases at J, with 17 bases between the two ends. The DNA for the CDR3 is TGTGCCAGCACCACGACCCCATCGGGCGGCTACACCTTC. It encodes CASTTTPSGGYTF.

With regard to this clonotype: This may be a read error: a much more frequent sequence differs by one nucleotide. The V and J genes are TRBV28 and TRBJ2-3; D unresolved. From germline, CDR1 is MDHEN and CDR2 SYDVKM. CDR3 length: 13 amino acids. Trimming stripped 9 bases from V and 0 bases from J, with 10 bases between. CDR3 in DNA: TGTGCCAGTTGGAAAGTTAGCACAGATACGCAGTATTTT. It yields the protein CASWKVSTDTQYF.

The rearrangement uses TRBV9 and TRBJ1-2; TRBD1 is a possible D gene (5 bases). V was trimmed by 0 bases and J by 2 bases, leaving 11 bases between them. Germline values: CDR1 SGDLS, CDR2 YYNGEE. The CDR3 contains 15 residues. The CDR3 bases are TGTGCCAGCAGCGTAGACCTTGCAGGGAACTATGGCTACACCTTC. This gives the protein CASSVDLAGNYGYTF.

V gene TRBV12-3 or TRBV12-4 combines with J gene TRBJ2-2; D is ambiguous. This CDR3 region has 12 residues. The V gene lost 6 bases and the J gene lost 5 bases, with 7 bases spanning the gap. CDR3 sequence reads: CASRATTGELFF. DNA for the CDR3: TGTGCCAGCAGAGCAACTACCGGGGAGCTGTTTTTT.

The J gene is TRBJ2-1, the V gene TRBV28; 9 bases align to TRBD2. V shed 6 bases and J 9 bases; nucleotides not matched to a gene: 9. The CDR3 runs to 14 residues. CDR1 and CDR2 (germline): MDHEN, SYDVKM. The CDR3 DNA sequence: TGTGCCAGCAGAGAACCGGGACTAGCTAGTGAGCAGTTCTTC. It is translated as CASREPGLASEQFF.

This clonotype was seen more than once but under ten times. The V gene is TRBV24-1, the J gene TRBJ1-2, with no clear D. V was pared by 4 bases and J by 2 bases, with 4 bases between. Germline CDR1 and CDR2: KGHDR and SFDVKD. This CDR3 is 12 amino acids long. CDR3 DNA: TGTGCCACCAGTGAAAACAACTATGGCTACACCTTC. Its protein is CATSENNYGYTF.

This clonotype was seen repeatedly, ten times or more. The chain employs TRBV12-3 or TRBV12-4 and TRBJ1-1; D unclear. The CDR3 contains 12 residues. The ends were cut back, 3 bases at V and 6 bases at J, with 8 bases in the middle. CDR3 in DNA: TGTGCCAGCAGTTTGTCTGGGGCTGAAGCTTTCTTT. Translated, it gives CASSLSGAEAFF.

This clonotype was detected many times. The genes are TRBV7-2 and TRBJ1-5; D is uncertain. The CDR3 covers 13 residues. Germline V lookup: CDR1 SGHTA, CDR2 FQGNSA. V lost 1 base to trimming and J lost 5 bases, with 6 bases between them. CDR3: CASSLGAHQPQHF. In nucleotides, the CDR3 is TGTGCCAGCAGCTTAGGGGCTCATCAGCCCCAGCATTTT.

The chain uses TRBV28 and TRBJ1-2; the D is unclear. Trimming removed 2 bases from V and 3 bases from J, with 13 bases in between. CDR3 length: 15 amino acids. Germline V gives CDR1 MDHEN, CDR2 SYDVKM. The CDR3 protein is CASSLVGGGDYGYTF. CDR3 nucleotides: TGTGCCAGCAGTTTAGTGGGCGGCGGCGACTATGGCTACACCTTC.